Below, 7 T cell receptor beta chains from the same sample are listed, as sequenced in a study of control samples from healthy donors and cancer patients. The method was immunoSEQ multiplex PCR; TCRdb's version includes in-frame clones alone and lacks a portion of them. The data show fewer than 110,000 clones, around 89% seen once. The sample consisted of blood. Receptors originate from a man aged 25-45 years in good health.

V gene TRBV10-3 combines with J gene TRBJ2-7, with 8 bases lining up with TRBD1. With 11 bases clipped from V and 2 bases from J, the junction kept 8 bases outside the gene matches. Germline loops: CDR1 ENHRY, CDR2 SYGVKD. The CDR3 totals 13 residues. In DNA form, the CDR3 reads TGTGCCGTATCGACGGGACAGGCCTACGAGCAGTACGTC. Protein sequence: CAVSTGQAYEQYV.

The rearrangement uses TRBV27 and TRBJ2-7; D gene ambiguous. With 3 bases removed from V and 0 bases from J, the gap between germline ends came to 9 bases. The CDR3 runs 14 residues. Germline lookup yields CDR1 MNHEY and CDR2 SMNVEV (reference sequence). The DNA for the CDR3 is TGTGCCAGCAGTTTTAGAGAACGCTCCTACGAGCAGTACTTC. This translates into CASSFRERSYEQYF.

The chain uses TRBV21-1 and TRBJ2-3. TRBV21-1 is flagged as a pseudogene. The CDR3 is 17 amino acids. The CDR3 bases are TGTGCCAGCAGCAAAGTCAGACGGGGCTTATTCACAGATACGCAGTATTTT. Residues: CASSKVRRGLFTDTQYF.

This clone was detected a few times. Within the sample, other DNA sequences also encode this same CDR3. This chain links TRBV5-1 with TRBJ2-7, with D unresolved. This CDR3 comprises 12 residues. The germline V and J ends were trimmed by 4 bases and 4 bases, with 9 bases remaining between them. CDR1 and CDR2 (germline): SGHRS, YFSETQ. Written as DNA, the CDR3 is TGCGCCAGCAGCCTTTCCGGTTACGAGCAGTACTTC. Its translation is CASSLSGYEQYF.

The CDR3 DNA reads TGTGCCTGGGTCCCCCTGGACTCTAACTATGGCTACACCTTC. This translates into CAWVPLDSNYGYTF. The chain employs TRBV30 and TRBJ1-2; D is undetermined. The V end was cut by 5 bases, the J end by 0 bases, with 13 bases between. CDR1 is GTSNPN and CDR2 is SVGIG in the germline V gene (reference sequence). This CDR3 has 14 residues.

J is TRBJ1-2 and V is TRBV7-9; D not resolved. V was trimmed by 5 bases and J by 7 bases, leaving 14 bases between them. The CDR3 spans 13 residues. Germline V lookup: CDR1 SEHNR, CDR2 FQNEAQ (reference sequence). CDR3 nucleotides: TGTGCCAGCAGCCAGATTGGGCCGAGTGGCTACACCTTC. Protein product: CASSQIGPSGYTF.

This clone was seen only a few times. The chain carries TRBV2 and TRBJ2-1, with 9 bases lining up with TRBD2. Trimming at V came to 7 bases and at J to 9 bases, leaving 10 bases not matched to a gene. The CDR3 covers 14 residues. The germline gives CDR1 SNHLY, CDR2 FYNNEI. The CDR3 loop reads CASKRLAEGGEQFF. The CDR3 nucleotides are TGTGCCAGCAAAAGACTAGCGGAGGGGGGTGAGCAGTTCTTC. The variable domain in full, completed from reference TRBV2 and TRBJ2-1, reads EPEVTQTPSHQVTQMGQEVILRCVPISNHLYFYWYRQILGQKVEFLVSFYNNEISEKSEIFDDQFSVERPDGSNFTLKIRSTKLEDSAMYFCASKRLAEGGEQFFGPGTRLTVL.